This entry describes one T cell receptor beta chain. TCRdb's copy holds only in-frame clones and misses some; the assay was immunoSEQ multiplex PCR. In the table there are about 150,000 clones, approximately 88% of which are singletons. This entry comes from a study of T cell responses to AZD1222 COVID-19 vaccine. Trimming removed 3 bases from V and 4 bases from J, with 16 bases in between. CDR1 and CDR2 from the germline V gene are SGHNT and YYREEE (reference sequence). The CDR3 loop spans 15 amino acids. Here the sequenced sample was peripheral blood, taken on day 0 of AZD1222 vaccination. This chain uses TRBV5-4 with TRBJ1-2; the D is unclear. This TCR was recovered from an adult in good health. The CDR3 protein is CASSSPAGSTYGYTF. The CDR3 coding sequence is TGTGCCAGCAGCTCCCCTGCCGGCTCCACCTATGGCTACACCTTC.